The TCR beta chain described here comes from a study of T-cell memory formation after mild COVID-19. Looking at the study overall: The two donors had largely donor-specific TCR clusters.

The CDR3 consists of 15 residues. Trimming cost V 2 bases and J 6 bases, with 14 bases left between them. Germline assignment: CDR1 MNHNY and CDR2 SVGAGI (reference sequence). 5'RACE primed from the constant segment yielded TCR alpha and TCR beta cDNA libraries bearing sample barcodes and UMIs. TCRdb used MiXCR to reprocess the 5' RACE reads, holding one entry per CDR3 protein. The sample records under 350,000 distinct CDR3 sequences, around 15% being singletons. This clonotype was found many times. Its specificity is not known. Study findings and constraints: The pre-infection memory compartment contained some responding clones, suggesting cross-reactive memory joined. Second-wave clones peaking on day 37 lacked confirmed SARS-CoV-2 specificity.

The chain has TRBV6-6 and TRBJ1-5, with D tentatively TRBD1 (6 bases). This clonotype was obtained from a man aged 18 to 30 who had mild COVID-19 (a few samples of this study predate the infection). Cell type and time point are not known. Sequencing input: PBMCs or a T cell subset sorted from them (not recorded which). CDR3 bases: TGTGCCAGCAGTTACACTACACAGGGAGGTCAGCCCCAGCATTTT. Its translation: CASSYTTQGGQPQHF.